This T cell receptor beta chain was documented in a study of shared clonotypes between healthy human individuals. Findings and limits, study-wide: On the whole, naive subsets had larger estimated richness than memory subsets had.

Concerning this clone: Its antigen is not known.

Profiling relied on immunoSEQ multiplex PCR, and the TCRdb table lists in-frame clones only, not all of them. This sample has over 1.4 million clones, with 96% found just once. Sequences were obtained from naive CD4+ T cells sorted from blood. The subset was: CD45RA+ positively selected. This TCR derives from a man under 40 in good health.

The CDR3: CASSLVQGLNTGELFF. For the CDR3, the DNA is TGCGCCAGCAGCTTGGTTCAGGGACTGAACACCGGGGAGCTGTTTTTT. This chain connects TRBV5-1 to TRBJ2-2; a possible D gene is TRBD2 (6 bases). The V gene's germline CDR1 is SGHRS and CDR2 YFSETQ. The length of the CDR3 is 16 residues. The V gene lost 0 bases and the J gene lost 1 base, with 10 bases spanning the gap.